The clone carrying this T cell receptor (beta chain) came up a few times. What it binds is unknown. This record comes from a study of T cells in localized non-small cell lung cancer. Study-wide results and caveats: Adjacent lung had a median about 55 of the 100 largest tumor clones. Higher adjacent-lung clonality was associated with shorter survival. Uninvolved adjacent lung showed peak T cell clonality, exceeding tumor.

Germline V CDR1 and CDR2: MNHGY, SAAAGT. V shed 10 bases and J shed 0 bases, with 18 bases lying between them. The CDR3 runs 16 residues. Atypia-free adjacent lung was sampled at least 2 cm beyond the tumor margin. Clones were sequenced by immunoSEQ multiplex PCR, and TCRdb holds only the in-frame ones, with some missing. Here the sample spans 2,000 or so clones, more than 20% being singletons. The rearrangement joins TRBV6-8 to TRBJ2-2; D is possibly TRBD1 (5 bases). This TCR was sampled from a female donor at least 60 years old with stage I lung adenocarcinoma. Sequences were derived from normal lung tissue next to the tumor, sampled before any cancer treatment. Here the CDR3 reads CAILVVGESNTGELFF. CDR3 DNA sequence: TGTGCCATCCTAGTCGTAGGGGAATCGAACACCGGGGAGCTGTTTTTT.